The 24 T cell receptor beta chains in this list originate from one sample, sequenced in a study of CD8+CD57+ T cells in acquired aplastic anemia. TCR beta VDJ and CDR3 profiling used genomic DNA as template. TCRdb fed the reads into MiXCR, producing one record per CDR3 protein. The sample has approximately 270,000 distinct CDR3 sequences, approximately 55% seen once. Sequencing input: sorted CD4+, CD8+, or CD8+CD57+ T cells (not recorded which) from PBMCs. These receptors all come from a human donor with severe aplastic anemia or a healthy control (not recorded which).

The chain combines TRBV15 with TRBJ1-1, with D possibly being TRBD1 (5 bases). The V end lost 5 bases, the J end lost 2 bases, and 12 bases lay between the germline ends. CDR1 is LNHNV, CDR2 YYDKDF, per germline (reference sequence). The CDR3 spans 14 residues. CDR3 sequence reads: CATSPDRTNTEAFF. The CDR3 DNA follows: TGTGCCACCAGCCCCGACAGAACCAACACTGAAGCTTTCTTT. Full variable domain (remainder filled in from reference TRBV15 and TRBJ1-1): DAMVIQNPRYQVTQFGKPVTLSCSQTLNHNVMYWYQQKSSQAPKLLFHYYDKDFNNEADTPDNFQSRRPNTSFCFLDIRSPGLGDTAMYLCATSPDRTNTEAFFGQGTRLTVV.

The chain couples TRBV18 to TRBJ1-1; D gene ambiguous. Germline values: CDR1 KGHSH, CDR2 LQKENI. V was cut by 1 base and J by 0 bases, with 9 bases left in between. This CDR3 is built from 15 residues. For the CDR3, the DNA is TGTGCCAGCTCACCACTAGACTCGTTGAACACTGAAGCTTTCTTT. Translation gives CASSPLDSLNTEAFF.

This chain connects TRBV20-1 to TRBJ1-1; D might be TRBD1 (6 bases). V lost 3 bases to trimming and J lost 1 base, with 12 bases between them. Germline-derived CDR1 and CDR2 are DFQATT and SNEGSKA (reference sequence). The CDR3 spans 14 residues. The CDR3 DNA reads as TGCAGTGCTAGCCGGGAGGACAGGAACACTGAAGCTTTCTTT. The encoded protein is CSASREDRNTEAFF.

This clonotype was seen many times. The V call is TRBV30, the J call TRBJ1-1, with D possibly matching TRBD1 (5 bases). Trimming shortened V by 1 base and J by 8 bases, and 8 bases separated the two germline ends. Germline loops: CDR1 GTSNPN, CDR2 SVGIG (reference sequence). There are 11 residues in the CDR3. CDR3 region: CAWSATVEAFF. CDR3 nucleotides: TGTGCCTGGAGTGCGACAGTCGAAGCTTTCTTT.

This clonotype has ten or more counts. The rearrangement uses TRBV9 and TRBJ1-1; TRBD1 agrees at 9 bases. Losses at the gene ends were 0 bases for V and 4 bases for J; bases not matched to a gene: 4. Germline lookup yields CDR1 SGDLS and CDR2 YYNGEE. The CDR3 is 15 residues long. The CDR3 here is CASSVAGQGITEAFF. CDR3 DNA sequence: TGTGCCAGCAGCGTAGCCGGACAGGGGATCACTGAAGCTTTCTTT.

This clonotype has just one count. The chain employs TRBV10-3 and TRBJ2-1; 7 bases fit TRBD1. V dropped 3 bases and J dropped 5; count of bases not matched to a gene: 7. Germline V gene lookup returns CDR1 ENHRY and CDR2 SYGVKD. The CDR3 has 15 residues. In DNA form, the CDR3 reads TGTGCCATCAGTGAAAAACTAGGGGGCCACAATGAGCAGTTCTTC. This encodes CAISEKLGGHNEQFF.

This clonotype was seen ten or more times. The chain combines TRBV24-1 with TRBJ1-4; D may be TRBD1 (6 bases). This CDR3 is 15 amino acids long. Germline V lookup: CDR1 KGHDR, CDR2 SFDVKD. Trimming removed 11 bases at V and 4 bases at J, with 19 bases between. The CDR3 sequence is CAIQSQGLHNEKLFF. In nucleotides, the CDR3 is TGTGCCATTCAATCACAGGGCCTTCATAATGAAAAACTGTTTTTT.

J is TRBJ2-5 and V is TRBV19, with D possibly TRBD2 on 6 matching bases. The V end lost 4 bases, the J end lost 7 bases, and 13 bases lay between the germline ends. The length of the CDR3 is 13 residues. The V gene's germline CDR1 is LNHDA and CDR2 SQIVND (reference sequence). In DNA, the CDR3 is TGTGCCAGTAGTACGGAGTCCGGGGGGACCCAGTACTTC. Protein: CASSTESGGTQYF.

The rearrangement links TRBV9 to TRBJ1-6, with D possibly matching TRBD1 (6 bases). This CDR3 is built from 13 residues. V was pared by 3 bases and J by 15 bases, with 16 bases between. Germline V CDR1 and CDR2: SGDLS, YYNGEE. The CDR3 DNA reads TGTGCCAGCAGCGCCAAACCAGGGACAATCCTCCACTTT. It encodes CASSAKPGTILHF.

This chain links TRBV11-3 with TRBJ2-7; D possibly uses TRBD1 or TRBD2 (6 bases each). The CDR3 spans 13 residues. The germline V gene encodes CDR1 SGHNT and CDR2 YENEEA. The ends were cut back, 1 base at V and 5 bases at J, with 9 bases in the middle. CDR3 loop: CASSLGGDNEQYF. Here the CDR3 DNA reads TGTGCCAGCAGCTTAGGCGGGGACAACGAGCAGTACTTC.

V and J are TRBV20-1 and TRBJ2-2; D gene ambiguous. V was pared by 5 bases and J by 4 bases, with 14 bases between. The CDR3 is made up of 14 amino acids. Germline V gives CDR1 DFQATT, CDR2 SNEGSKA (reference sequence). The CDR3 sequence is CSALGELGTGELFF. Written as DNA, the CDR3 is TGCAGTGCTCTAGGTGAATTGGGCACCGGGGAGCTGTTTTTT.

The count of this clonotype is one. The chain recombines TRBV4-1 with TRBJ1-4; TRBD1 matches 7 bases. V lost 0 bases and J lost 3; bases outside the gene matches: 7. Germline loops: CDR1 MGHRA, CDR2 YSYEKL. The CDR3 is made up of 17 amino acids. This CDR3 is CASSQDRGSSPNEKLFF. Written as DNA, the CDR3 is TGCGCCAGCAGCCAAGACAGGGGGTCATCTCCTAATGAAAAACTGTTTTTT.

This clonotype has a count of ten or more. This chain links TRBV20-1 with TRBJ1-4; D possibly corresponds to TRBD1 (5 bases). The V gene lost 4 bases and the J gene lost 7 bases, with 19 bases spanning the gap. There are 15 residues in the CDR3. Germline lookup yields CDR1 DFQATT and CDR2 SNEGSKA (reference sequence). CDR3: CSATTPRAGGEKLFF. Written as DNA, the CDR3 is TGCAGTGCTACAACCCCCCGGGCCGGGGGTGAAAAACTGTTTTTT.

The chain uses TRBV7-9 and TRBJ2-5, with D maybe TRBD2 (6 bases). V was trimmed by 2 bases and J by 1 base, leaving 8 bases between them. In germline, CDR1 is SEHNR, CDR2 FQNEAQ (reference sequence). This CDR3 spans 14 amino acids. CDR3 region: CASSLLATQETQYF. CDR3 nucleotides: TGTGCCAGCAGCTTACTAGCGACCCAAGAGACCCAGTACTTC.

Only a few counts were recorded for this clonotype. The rearrangement joins TRBV19 to TRBJ2-1, with 11 bases that match TRBD2. CDR3 size: 14 residues. V lost 6 bases and J lost 3; bases outside the gene matches: 1. Germline CDR1 is LNHDA and CDR2 is SQIVND (reference sequence). CDR3 loop: CASSLAGGYNEQFF. CDR3 bases: TGTGCCAGTAGCCTAGCGGGGGGCTACAATGAGCAGTTCTTC.

The count of this clonotype is one. This sequence joins TRBV20-1 and TRBJ1-6; TRBD1 might be the D (5 bases). Germline V CDR1 and CDR2: DFQATT, SNEGSKA (reference sequence). The CDR3 runs 12 residues. V dropped 3 bases and J dropped 8 bases, with 8 bases sitting between them. The CDR3 nucleotides read TGCAGTGCTAGGGGGGGTTATTCACCCCTCCACTTT. This gives the protein CSARGGYSPLHF.

This chain links TRBV19 with TRBJ1-5, with TRBD1 identical over 10 bases. The CDR3 has 15 residues. The junction had 11 bases not matched to a gene; V was cut back by 8 bases and J by 7 bases. Germline CDR1 and CDR2: LNHDA and SQIVND (reference sequence). The CDR3: CASRETGQGRQPQHF. The CDR3 coding sequence is TGTGCCAGTCGCGAGACGGGACAGGGGAGGCAGCCCCAGCATTTT.

This chain connects TRBV12-3 or TRBV12-4 to TRBJ1-1, with TRBD1 as a possible D gene (6 bases). CDR3 size: 14 residues. V was cut by 3 bases and J by 2 bases, with 10 bases left in between. This CDR3 reads CASSLRQVNTEAFF. The CDR3 nucleotides are TGTGCCAGCAGTTTGAGACAGGTAAACACTGAAGCTTTCTTT.

This clonotype was picked up many times. The V call is TRBV4-1, the J call TRBJ2-3; D is ambiguous. Trimming pared 0 bases from V and 4 bases from J, leaving 8 bases between. The germline V gene has CDR1 MGHRA and CDR2 YSYEKL. This CDR3 spans 14 amino acids. Here the CDR3 reads CASSQERLADTQYF. Written as DNA, the CDR3 is TGCGCCAGCAGCCAAGAACGCCTCGCAGATACGCAGTATTTT.

This clonotype was found a few times. V gene TRBV20-1 combines with J gene TRBJ1-2, with 7 positions matching TRBD1. V lost 6 bases to trimming and J lost 8 bases; unmatched junction nucleotides: 9. Germline V lookup: CDR1 DFQATT, CDR2 SNEGSKA (reference sequence). The CDR3 sequence is 12 residues long. The CDR3 protein is CSAKDRVYGYTF. CDR3 sequence (DNA): TGCAGTGCCAAAGACAGGGTTTACGGCTACACCTTC.

V and J are TRBV14 and TRBJ2-5; the D gene is possibly TRBD1 (5 bases). CDR3 length equals 16 residues. Per germline, CDR1 SGHDN and CDR2 FVKESK. Trimming removed 1 base from V and 2 bases from J, with 14 bases in between. The DNA of the CDR3 is TGTGCCAGCAGCCAAGCAAAGGGGCCTCCACAAGAGACCCAGTACTTC. As protein: CASSQAKGPPQETQYF.

Remarks on this clonotype: Germline and junction disagree at one end, which may indicate a read error. J is TRBJ2-7 and V is TRBV7-8; D is unclear. Germline values: CDR1 SGHVS, CDR2 FQNEAQ. The CDR3 spans 13 residues. CDR3 amino acids: CASSVYNSYGQYF. DNA of the CDR3: TGTGCCAGCAGCGTGTACAACTCCTACGGGCAGTACTTC.

The chain has TRBV20-1 and TRBJ1-1; the D gene is possibly TRBD1 (5 bases). Germline V gene data show CDR1 as DFQATT and CDR2 as SNEGSKA (reference sequence). The V end lost 5 bases, the J end lost 1 base, and 14 bases lay between the germline ends. The CDR3 contains 14 residues. The CDR3 region is CSAGGRQGNTEAFF. The CDR3 DNA reads as TGCAGTGCTGGGGGGAGGCAGGGGAACACTGAAGCTTTCTTT.

The chain employs TRBV9 and TRBJ1-6; no definite D call. Trimming pared 3 bases from V and 0 bases from J, leaving 4 bases between. The CDR3 length is 14 residues. Germline V gene data show CDR1 as SGDLS and CDR2 as YYNGEE. The CDR3: CASSGSSYNSPLHF. The CDR3 bases are TGTGCCAGCAGCGGGAGCTCCTATAATTCACCCCTCCACTTT. Combining the CDR3 with reference TRBV9 and TRBJ1-6 gives the whole variable domain DSGVTQTPKHLITATGQRVTLRCSPRSGDLSVYWYQQSLDQGLQFLIQYYNGEERAKGNILERFSAQQFPDLHSELNLSSLELGDSALYFCASSGSSYNSPLHFGNGTRLTVT.